Listed below are T cell receptor beta chains from one sample, sequenced in a study of blood T cells in healthy people across ages. TCRdb reprocessed the 5' RACE reads with MiXCR, giving one entry per CDR3 protein. The top ten clones hold roughly 25% of a sample with 890,000 or so distinct CDR3 sequences, approximately 65% of them seen once. The sequencing input was blood. These receptors were taken from a man aged 30 to 39 in good health. The CDR3 runs from the conserved cysteine through the conserved F or W. The D gene is left open where the match is weak. Clone size appears in some rows only: once, few, many, or a class for an expanded clone.

D gene	clone size	J gene	V gene	CDR3 protein	CDR3 DNA
-	-	TRBJ2-2	TRBV9	CASSTGGVGTGELFF	TGTGCCAGCAGCACTGGAGGCGTCGGCACCGGGGAGCTGTTTTTT
-	-	TRBJ2-7	TRBV6-5	CASSYGGYYEQYF	TGTGCCAGCAGTTACGGGGGTTACTACGAGCAGTACTTC
TRBD1	-	TRBJ2-5	TRBV28	CASSLTGVSTYEQYF	TGTGCCAGCAGTTTGACAGGGGTCTCTACCTACGAGCAGTACTTT
TRBD1	few	TRBJ2-7	TRBV7-3	CASSPGQGHYEQYF	TGTGCCAGCAGCCCGGGACAGGGCCACTACGAGCAGTACTTC
-	-	TRBJ2-2	TRBV29-1	CSVEDRPGTGELFF	TGCAGCGTTGAAGATAGGCCGGGCACCGGGGAGCTGTTTTTT
TRBD1	-	TRBJ1-2	TRBV27	CASGRGLVYTF	TGTGCCAGCGGCAGGGGGCTTGTATACACCTTC
-	-	TRBJ2-4	TRBV7-2	CASSPGQTYIAKNIQYF	TGTGCCAGCAGCCCCGGACAGACATATATAGCCAAAAACATTCAGTACTTC
-	-	TRBJ1-1	TRBV7-2	CASMPHGLGKAEAFF	TGTGCCAGCATGCCCCACGGGTTAGGGAAAGCTGAAGCTTTCTTT
-	-	TRBJ1-1	TRBV6-5	CASSYSRADEAFF	TGTGCCAGCAGTTACTCGAGGGCAGATGAAGCTTTCTTT
TRBD1	few	TRBJ2-7	TRBV5-1	CASSYFPGGYEQYF	TGCGCCAGCAGCTATTTCCCAGGGGGCTACGAGCAGTACTTC
-	-	TRBJ2-4	TRBV6-5	CASSPVGVAKNIQYF	TGTGCCAGCTCCCCCGTGGGGGTAGCCAAAAACATTCAGTACTTC
-	-	TRBJ2-1	TRBV20-1	CSAWQSYNEQFF	TGCAGTGCCTGGCAGTCTTACAATGAGCAGTTCTTC
TRBD2	-	TRBJ2-3	TRBV7-2	CASSLRLAGDTQYF	TGTGCCAGCAGCTTAAGACTAGCGGGGGATACGCAGTATTTT
TRBD2	few	TRBJ2-3	TRBV7-2	CASSPGTSGVNTQYF	TGTGCCAGCAGCCCGGGGACTAGCGGGGTAAATACGCAGTATTTT
TRBD1	-	TRBJ1-2	TRBV12-3/TRBV12-4	CASRSTGASGGYTF	TGTGCCAGCAGATCGACAGGGGCCTCGGGAGGCTACACCTTC
-	-	TRBJ1-2	TRBV5-5	CASSLEVSGYTF	TGTGCCAGCAGCTTGGAGGTCTCTGGCTACACCTTC
TRBD1	-	TRBJ2-7	TRBV5-4	CASSSFTGTVYEQYF	TGTGCCAGCAGCTCATTTACTGGGACAGTCTACGAGCAGTACTTC
TRBD2	once	TRBJ2-4	TRBV4-3	CASSPRGLAGGQANIQYF	TGCGCCAGCAGCCCCCGAGGACTAGCGGGGGGGCAGGCAAACATTCAGTACTTC
-	-	TRBJ2-5	TRBV20-1	CSARAGITQTQYF	TGCAGTGCTAGGGCGGGGATCACTCAGACCCAGTACTTC
-	few	TRBJ2-7	TRBV6-2/TRBV6-3	CASKTYENYEQYF	TGTGCCAGCAAGACGTACGAGAACTACGAGCAGTACTTC
TRBD1	-	TRBJ1-4	TRBV7-8	CASSFPQPRGQFHEKLFF	TGTGCCAGCAGCTTCCCGCAACCCCGGGGACAGTTCCATGAAAAACTGTTTTTT
-	-	TRBJ2-5	TRBV3-1	CASSLSLERAETQYF	TGTGCCAGCAGCCTATCTCTTGAACGCGCGGAGACCCAGTACTTC
TRBD1	few	TRBJ2-5	TRBV7-2	CASRWDRVQETQYF	TGTGCCAGCAGATGGGACAGGGTCCAAGAGACCCAGTACTTC
TRBD2	-	TRBJ2-7	TRBV27	CASSLIASGGYEQYF	TGTGCCAGCAGTTTAATCGCTAGCGGGGGTTACGAGCAGTACTTC
TRBD2	-	TRBJ2-7	TRBV27	CASRLSGTKGEQYF	TGTGCCAGCAGATTGTCGGGGACTAAAGGCGAGCAGTACTTC
-	-	TRBJ2-1	TRBV20-1	CSASVGGLNEQFF	TGCAGTGCTAGTGTGGGGGGCCTAAATGAGCAGTTCTTC
-	-	TRBJ2-5	TRBV4-3	CASSQDWLRETQYF	TGCGCCAGCAGCCAAGATTGGCTGCGAGAGACCCAGTACTTC
TRBD2	-	TRBJ2-3	TRBV3-1	CASSRPRVGGDTDTQYF	TGTGCCAGCAGCCGCCCGAGGGTCGGGGGGGACACAGATACGCAGTATTTT
-	-	TRBJ2-1	TRBV11-2	CASSGLRGRYNEQFF	TGTGCCAGCAGCGGTCTACGAGGGCGATACAATGAGCAGTTCTTC
TRBD1	many	TRBJ2-7	TRBV18	CASSRGQKYEQYF	TGTGCCAGCTCCCGGGGACAGAAATACGAGCAGTACTTC
-	-	TRBJ2-4	TRBV6-5	CASSYGTLNIQYF	TGTGCCAGCAGTTACGGGACCCTCAATATTCAGTACTTC
TRBD1	few	TRBJ2-7	TRBV6-2/TRBV6-3	CASEVNRGAYEQYF	TGTGCCAGCGAGGTGAACAGGGGTGCCTACGAGCAGTACTTC
TRBD1	few	TRBJ2-3	TRBV10-3	CAISGTGGVETDTQYF	TGTGCCATCAGTGGGACAGGGGGCGTAGAGACAGATACGCAGTATTTT
-	-	TRBJ2-4	TRBV11-2	CASSFEITLAKNIQYF	TGTGCCAGCAGCTTTGAGATAACTCTAGCCAAAAACATTCAGTACTTC
-	-	TRBJ2-1	TRBV5-4	CASSLWQGGGEQFF	TGTGCCAGCAGCTTGTGGCAGGGTGGAGGTGAGCAGTTCTTC
-	-	TRBJ2-7	TRBV20-1	CSAAGPSDEQYF	TGCAGTGCTGCGGGCCCCTCGGACGAGCAGTACTTC
TRBD1	-	TRBJ1-1	TRBV20-1	CSIETGVNTEAFF	TGCAGTATCGAGACAGGGGTGAACACTGAAGCTTTCTTT
-	-	TRBJ1-1	TRBV30	CAISDLWEAFF	TGTGCCATCTCGGACCTTTGGGAAGCTTTCTTT
-	-	TRBJ2-3	TRBV28	CASHRGGNQYTDTQYF	TGTGCCAGCCACCGAGGGGGGAACCAATACACAGATACGCAGTATTTT
-	-	TRBJ2-5	TRBV6-2/TRBV6-3	CASTQGTRAYF	TGTGCCAGCACCCAGGGGACCAGGGCGTACTTC
-	few	TRBJ2-5	TRBV4-3	CASSQDRIGGQYF	TGCGCCAGCAGCCAAGATAGGATTGGGGGCCAGTACTTC
-	-	TRBJ2-7	TRBV4-2	CGSSQGHEQYF	TGTGGCAGCAGCCAAGGACACGAGCAGTACTTC
TRBD2	few	TRBJ2-5	TRBV7-9	CAGSLGAGGYQETQYF	TGTGCCGGCAGCTTAGGTGCGGGGGGCTACCAAGAGACCCAGTACTTC
-	-	TRBJ2-7	TRBV20-1	CSAGGFYEQYF	TGCAGTGCAGGAGGGTTCTACGAGCAGTACTTC
-	many	TRBJ2-7	TRBV5-1	CASSLEGGYTTYEQYF	TGCGCCAGCAGCTTGGAGGGGGGGTACACGACCTACGAGCAGTACTTC
TRBD1	few	TRBJ2-5	TRBV12-3/TRBV12-4	CASSPGQSQETQYF	TGTGCCAGCAGTCCGGGACAGAGCCAAGAGACCCAGTACTTC
-	-	TRBJ2-7	TRBV3-1	CASSKRLWSSYEQYF	TGTGCCAGCAGCAAGCGGCTCTGGAGCTCCTACGAGCAGTACTTC
-	few	TRBJ2-5	TRBV6-1	CASHRAAETQYF	TGTGCCAGCCACAGGGCCGCGGAGACCCAGTACTTC
-	-	TRBJ2-5	TRBV15	CATSSALGETQYF	TGTGCCACCAGCAGTGCTCTAGGAGAGACCCAGTACTTC